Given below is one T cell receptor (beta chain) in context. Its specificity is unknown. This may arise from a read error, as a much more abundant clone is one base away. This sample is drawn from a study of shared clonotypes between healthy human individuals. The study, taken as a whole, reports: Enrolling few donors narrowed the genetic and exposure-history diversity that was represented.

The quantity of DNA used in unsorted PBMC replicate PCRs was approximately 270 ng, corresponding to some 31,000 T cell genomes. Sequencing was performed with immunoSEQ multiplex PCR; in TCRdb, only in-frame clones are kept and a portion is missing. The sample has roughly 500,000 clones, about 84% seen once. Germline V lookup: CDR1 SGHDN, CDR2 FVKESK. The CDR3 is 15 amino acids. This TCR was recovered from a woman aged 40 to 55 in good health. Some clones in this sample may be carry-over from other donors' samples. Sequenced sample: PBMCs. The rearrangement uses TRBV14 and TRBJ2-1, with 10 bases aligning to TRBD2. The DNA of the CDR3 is TGTGCCGGCAGCCAAGGGCTAGCGGGAGAGAATGAGCAGTTCTTC. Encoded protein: CAGSQGLAGENEQFF.